This entry lists 13 T cell receptor beta chains sequenced from one sample in a study of T-cell memory formation after mild COVID-19. TCRdb used MiXCR to reprocess the 5' RACE reads, holding one entry per CDR3 protein. The sample holds 100,000 to 150,000 distinct CDR3 sequences, less than 6.5% seen once. Sequencing was carried out using PBMCs or a T cell subset sorted from them (not recorded which). Receptors were obtained from an adult woman who had mild COVID-19 (a few samples of this study predate the infection). Cell type and time point are not known.

This rearrangement joins TRBV29-1 to TRBJ2-2; TRBD1 aligns across 9 bases. CDR1 and CDR2 from the germline V gene are SQVTM and ANQGSEA. Trimming cost V 4 bases and J 4 bases; bases outside gene matches: 4. The CDR3 contains 14 residues. CDR3 sequence (DNA): TGCAGCGTTGGGTTGGACAGGGGCACCGGGGAGCTGTTTTTT. This gives the protein CSVGLDRGTGELFF.

This clonotype showed up many times. The chain has TRBV5-1 and TRBJ2-2; D gene ambiguous. From germline, CDR1 is SGHRS and CDR2 YFSETQ. The ends were cut back, 1 base at V and 6 bases at J, with 7 bases in the middle. This CDR3 has 13 amino acids. The CDR3 sequence is CASSLPIAGELFF. In DNA form, the CDR3 reads TGCGCCAGCAGCTTGCCCATAGCCGGGGAGCTGTTTTTT.

The table lists this clonotype with a few counts. This chain joins TRBV11-2 and TRBJ2-2, with TRBD1 identical over 11 bases. After removal of 2 bases from V and 0 bases from J, the junction contained 2 bases not matched to a gene. The CDR3 is 17 amino acids. CDR1 is SGHAT and CDR2 is FQNNGV in the germline V gene. As DNA, the CDR3 is TGTGCCAGCAGCTTACGGACAGGGGGCTCGAACACCGGGGAGCTGTTTTTT. It encodes CASSLRTGGSNTGELFF.

Only a few counts were recorded for this clonotype. J is TRBJ1-5 and V is TRBV2; D gene ambiguous. The CDR3 loop spans 13 amino acids. Germline V gene lookup returns CDR1 SNHLY and CDR2 FYNNEI. V lost 5 bases and J lost 2, with 7 bases in between. The CDR3 protein is CASSIAGNQPQHF. The CDR3 DNA sequence: TGTGCCAGCAGTATTGCCGGCAATCAGCCCCAGCATTTT.

This clonotype was counted many times. J is TRBJ2-3 and V is TRBV7-3; either TRBD1 or TRBD2 may supply D (6 bases each). Trimming took off 6 bases at V and 0 bases at J, with 13 bases between the two ends. Germline values: CDR1 SGHTA, CDR2 FQGTGA. CDR3 length equals 15 residues. In DNA form, the CDR3 reads TGTGCCAGCAGACTCACAGGGAGGAGCACAGATACGCAGTATTTT. Translating gives CASRLTGRSTDTQYF.

This clonotype showed up many times. The V call is TRBV6-5, the J call TRBJ2-1; a weak D match, TRBD2 (5 bases). Germline CDR1 and CDR2: MNHEY and SVGAGI. The CDR3 length is 15 residues. V dropped 4 bases and J dropped 3 bases, with 13 bases sitting between them. Written as DNA, the CDR3 is TGTGCCAGCAGTTCCCCTGCCGGGAACTACAATGAGCAGTTCTTC. This codes for CASSSPAGNYNEQFF.

This clonotype occurred many times. The chain has TRBV7-6 and TRBJ2-2; possibly TRBD2 for D (6 bases). Germline V gives CDR1 SGHVS, CDR2 FNYEAQ. The V and J ends lost 8 bases and 4 bases respectively, with 11 bases between them. The CDR3 loop spans 13 amino acids. In DNA form, the CDR3 reads TGTGCCAGCCGACCTAGCGCCACCGGGGAGCTGTTTTTT. Protein product: CASRPSATGELFF.

This clonotype has at least ten counts. This chain connects TRBV7-3 to TRBJ2-5; D perhaps matches TRBD2 (6 bases). CDR1 is SGHTA and CDR2 is FQGTGA in the germline V gene. The ends were cut back, 6 bases at V and 1 base at J, with 9 bases in the middle. The CDR3 loop spans 13 amino acids. CDR3 loop: CASSQGGQETQYF. The CDR3 region has the DNA TGTGCCAGCAGTCAGGGAGGCCAAGAGACCCAGTACTTC.

The rearrangement links TRBV29-1 to TRBJ2-1, with TRBD2 matching 10 bases. Germline CDR1 and CDR2: SQVTM and ANQGSEA. The CDR3 covers 14 residues. The V and J ends lost 5 bases and 9 bases, in that order; junction bases with no gene match: 10. The chain's CDR3 is CSVPGASGRTEQFF. In nucleotides, the CDR3 is TGCAGCGTTCCAGGGGCTAGCGGGAGAACTGAGCAGTTCTTC.

This clonotype has a handful of counts. V usage is TRBV10-3 and J usage is TRBJ2-7; D tentatively reads TRBD1 or TRBD2 (6 bases each). V lost 6 bases, J lost 1 base, and 13 bases lay in between. The CDR3 length is 14 residues. Germline values: CDR1 ENHRY, CDR2 SYGVKD. The CDR3 reads CAIRGGPLSYEQYF. CDR3 nucleotides: TGTGCCATCAGAGGGGGGCCCTTATCCTACGAGCAGTACTTC.

This chain connects TRBV24-1 to TRBJ2-6; the D gene is possibly TRBD1 (5 bases). The ends were cut back, 10 bases at V and 0 bases at J, with 15 bases in the middle. Germline V gene lookup returns CDR1 KGHDR and CDR2 SFDVKD. CDR3 size: 16 residues. The CDR3 DNA sequence: TGTGCCACAGGGGAACGGAGTAACTCTGGGGCCAACGTCCTGACTTTC. Amino acid sequence: CATGERSNSGANVLTF.

In this sample, this clonotype turned up many times. The gene calls are TRBV4-3 and TRBJ2-3; D might be TRBD2 (5 bases). The length of the CDR3 is 15 residues. V lost 1 base and J lost 2, with 10 bases in between. Germline V CDR1 and CDR2: LGHNA, YSLEER. CDR3 sequence reads: CASSQVGLATDTQYF. DNA of the CDR3: TGCGCCAGCAGCCAAGTTGGCCTAGCCACAGATACGCAGTATTTT.

This clonotype has more than one count but fewer than ten. The V gene is TRBV5-1, the J gene TRBJ2-1; 11 nucleotides match TRBD2. CDR3 length equals 16 residues. Germline assignment: CDR1 SGHRS and CDR2 YFSETQ. Trimming took 4 bases from V and 12 from J; bases not matched to a gene: 15. The CDR3 nucleotides read TGCGCCAGCAGCATAGCGACTAGCGGGATAGAGTCAGGGCAGTTCTTC. Its protein product is CASSIATSGIESGQFF.